This paragraph covers one T cell receptor beta chain sequence. Its antigen is unknown. No much larger clone is present one base from it, and per-base qualities are unavailable. This sample stems from a study of blood T cell repertoires in COVID-19 (dated by TCRdb to the early 2020s). Looking at the study overall: Samples covering the acute and convalescent phases of COVID-19 were provided by collaborators in the United States, Italy and Spain. The material from the prospective study consisted of cDNA or gDNA derived from T cells, B-cell-depleted T cells, or PBMCs. Subjects who had been exposed to COVID-19, were actively infected with it, or had recovered from it provided the deeply sampled blood TCRbeta repertoires that made up the dataset. The repertoires were released in a freely available public database intended as a resource for research on the immune response to SARS-CoV-2. The samples were drawn from two sources: the first 160 participants of the ongoing ImmuneRACE study, and 1,000 to 1,500 subjects contributed by 6 global collaborators. A de-identified subject ID, COVID-19 status, age in years and sex were almost always included in the sample metadata. Where available, HLA class I and class II types were taken from metadata supplied by the sample provider and were not determined by assay-based typing. What the research found in general, with its limitations: The quantity of clinical and demographic metadata differed by source and by participant and was supplied without curation.

From its cysteine to its phenylalanine, the CDR3 spans 16 amino acids. Of all the DNA, just the CDR3 is kept, 48 bases in frame from base 1. V trim: 5 bases; J trim: 4 bases; unmatched bases: 8. The germline V gene specifies SGHVS as CDR1 and FQNEAQ as CDR2. TCRbeta CDR3 regions were amplified from genomic DNA using the immunoSEQ Assay, a bias-controlled multiplex PCR. Processing in the source paper ran as follows. The number of nucleated cells in each sample was estimated from the amplification of reference gene primers within the assay. To quantify the absolute abundance of each unique TCRbeta CDR3 rearrangement, sequence reads were collapsed and filtered. Productive Simpson clonality was computed per sample as the square root of Simpson's diversity index over productive rearrangements. TCRdb's version of the immuneACCESS table is confined to in-frame rearrangements and falls short of the full clone set. An unresolved V gene accounts for under half of the shortfall where checked; the remainder is of unknown origin. The V and J calls and clone size were taken over from that table, and D and trimming were inferred from the DNA. The sample profile shows 200,000 to 250,000 clones; more than 80% of them were found once. The ten largest make up 1.2% of the sample.

Participants in the prospective study were aged about 18 to 95 years, lived in under 30 United States geographic areas, and enrolled through a virtual design. Cohort assignment in the prospective study relied on participant-reported clinical history from a screening survey and a study questionnaire. ImmuneRACE Cohort 3 recovered participants were defined by two consecutive negative NP/OP PCR tests, healthcare professional clearance, or symptom resolution. In the prospective study, mobile phlebotomists collected whole blood, serum and a nasopharyngeal or oropharyngeal swab from each participant. Additional blood draws and questionnaires over an approximately two-month period could optionally be provided by prospective study participants. Before DNA extraction, prospective study blood samples were shipped either frozen or at room temperature.

The source of this sequence is a young man who had recovered from COVID-19. Material: PBMCs or T cells enriched from blood (not recorded which). The rearranged segments are TRBV7-8 and TRBJ2-2; TRBD1 fits 9 bases in the junction. The CDR3 protein is CASSRGDRDFTGELFF. The DNA sequence is as follows: TGTGCCAGCAGCCGAGGGGACAGGGATTTCACCGGGGAGCTGTTTTTT.